The sequence of this TCR beta chain was determined in a study of shared clonotypes between healthy human individuals. Study at large: Contributing individuals were two females and a few males aged 18 to 49. CD4 naive cells filled three plates per donor, CD4 memory three, CD8 naive two and CD8 memory one. Study-level results: The naive CD4 repertoires of several donors were compared, and approximately 5% of clonotypes were shared. It was the few donors that limited the genetic and exposure-history diversity represented.

TCRdb keeps only in-frame clones here, not all; method: immunoSEQ multiplex PCR. The profile shows roughly 770,000 clones, about 96% of them singletons. Positively selected for CCR7, the CD45RO-negative cells used as naive CD8 cells excluded terminally differentiated effector memory CD45RA+ cells. Comment on this clone: What it recognizes is unknown.

V was shortened by 5 bases and J by 1 base, with 15 bases between the two germline ends. Germline assignment: CDR1 SQVTM and CDR2 ANQGSEA. The CDR3 sequence is 14 residues long. The sample was naive CD8+ T cells sorted from blood. The genes are TRBV29-1 and TRBJ2-7, with D perhaps TRBD2 (5 bases). This TCR was recovered from a man aged 25-40 years in good health. Here the CDR3 DNA reads TGCAGCGTTATTGCCGGGAAAGTATCCTACGAGCAGTACTTC. Protein product: CSVIAGKVSYEQYF.